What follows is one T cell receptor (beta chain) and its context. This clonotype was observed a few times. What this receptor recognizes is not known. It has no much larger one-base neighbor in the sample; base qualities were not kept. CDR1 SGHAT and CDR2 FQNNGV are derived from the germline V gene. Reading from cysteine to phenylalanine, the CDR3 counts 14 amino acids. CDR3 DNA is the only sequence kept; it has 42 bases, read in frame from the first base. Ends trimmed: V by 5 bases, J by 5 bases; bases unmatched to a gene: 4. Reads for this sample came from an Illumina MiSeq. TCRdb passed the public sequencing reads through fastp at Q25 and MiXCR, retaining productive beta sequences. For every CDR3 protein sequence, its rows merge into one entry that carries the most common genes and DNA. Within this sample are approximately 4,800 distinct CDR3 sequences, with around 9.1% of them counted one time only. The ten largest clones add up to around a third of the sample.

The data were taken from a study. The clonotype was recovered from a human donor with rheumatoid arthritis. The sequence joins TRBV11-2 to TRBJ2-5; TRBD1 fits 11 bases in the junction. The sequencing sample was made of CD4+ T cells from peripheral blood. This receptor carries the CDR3 CASSPGTGGETQYF. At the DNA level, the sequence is TGTGCCAGCAGCCCCGGGACAGGGGGGGAGACCCAGTACTTC.